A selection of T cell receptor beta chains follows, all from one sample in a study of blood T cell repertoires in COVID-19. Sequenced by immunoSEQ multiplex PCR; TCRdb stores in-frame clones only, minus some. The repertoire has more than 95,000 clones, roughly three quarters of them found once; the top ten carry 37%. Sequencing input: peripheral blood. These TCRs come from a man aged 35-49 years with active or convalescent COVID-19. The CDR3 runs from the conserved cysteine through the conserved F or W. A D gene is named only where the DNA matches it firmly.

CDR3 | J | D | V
CASSKTTGSADTQYF | TRBJ2-3 | TRBD1 | TRBV6-4
CASSSPPEGRGEQYF | TRBJ2-7 | NA | TRBV5-1
CSVAQGERNQPQHF | TRBJ1-5 | NA | TRBV29-1
CASRETSGNGNEQFF | TRBJ2-1 | TRBD2 | TRBV2
CASSYQRASYEQYF | TRBJ2-7 | NA | TRBV6-5
CASSLGISGGDAQPQHF | TRBJ1-5 | NA | TRBV5-5
CATGGDHSPLHF | TRBJ1-6 | NA | TRBV19
CATSRDALIEGELFF | TRBJ2-2 | NA | TRBV15
CASSSRLTGELFF | TRBJ2-2 | NA | TRBV11-1
CASSPGGNMETQYF | TRBJ2-5 | TRBD2 | TRBV5-1
CASSLGSSLNTGELFF | TRBJ2-2 | NA | TRBV7-9
CASSQDSNSPLHF | TRBJ1-6 | NA | TRBV4-3
CASSESIQVLNTGELFF | TRBJ2-2 | NA | TRBV25-1
CSVDFGMPDTQYF | TRBJ2-3 | NA | TRBV29-1
CASSRHDRVENMNTEAFF | TRBJ1-1 | TRBD1 | TRBV9
CAWSRDRANYGYTF | TRBJ1-2 | TRBD1 | TRBV30
CASSRTQGMDTEAFF | TRBJ1-1 | NA | TRBV9
CASSLAYSGGDRDTQYF | TRBJ2-3 | TRBD2 | TRBV5-1
CASSQGLGQGAEKLFF | TRBJ1-4 | TRBD1 | TRBV4-2
CATSDFAGEPYNEQFF | TRBJ2-1 | NA | TRBV24-1
CASSTQGARSLHF | TRBJ1-6 | TRBD1 | TRBV12-3/TRBV12-4
CASGQGRGETQYF | TRBJ2-5 | NA | TRBV6-4
CASSSGHPAGETQYF | TRBJ2-5 | NA | TRBV5-1
CASSFDPGRTEAFF | TRBJ1-1 | NA | TRBV5-4
CASSLDAPGLAGVNEQFF | TRBJ2-1 | TRBD2 | TRBV27
CASSAGTGPGELFF | TRBJ2-2 | TRBD1 | TRBV5-1
CASSVSVANEKLFF | TRBJ1-4 | NA | TRBV6-5
CASGGRVLLTDTQYF | TRBJ2-3 | NA | TRBV27
CASSLTVTDTQYF | TRBJ2-3 | NA | TRBV28
CASSTQDSSNEKLFF | TRBJ1-4 | NA | TRBV6-5
CASSPLGTRGPDTQYF | TRBJ2-3 | TRBD2 | TRBV7-6
CAWSARLGDTEAFF | TRBJ1-1 | NA | TRBV30
CASSRQGQGAYGYTF | TRBJ1-2 | TRBD1 | TRBV7-9
CAWGGQLNEKLFF | TRBJ1-4 | NA | TRBV30
CASSADSGSGNTIYF | TRBJ1-3 | NA | TRBV5-1
CASSPTGGGTEAFF | TRBJ1-1 | TRBD1 | TRBV6-5
CASSPGTGLDTF | TRBJ1-2 | TRBD1 | TRBV12-3/TRBV12-4